These 12 T cell receptor beta chains share one sample of origin, sequenced in a study of T cell responses to AZD1222 COVID-19 vaccine. Profiled with immunoSEQ multiplex PCR; TCRdb holds only in-frame clones, not every one. Of 100,000 to 120,000 clones in the sample, 88% were seen once. The sample was peripheral blood, taken 28 days after the second AZD1222 dose. The receptors were gathered from an adult who received the AZD1222 COVID-19 vaccine.

The V gene is TRBV4-2, the J gene TRBJ1-4, with 9 bases lining up with TRBD1. Germline V CDR1 and CDR2: LGHNA, YNFKEQ. The CDR3 is made up of 16 amino acids. V shed 3 bases, J shed 8 bases, and the junction held 10 bases outside the gene matches. The CDR3 loop is CASSQVGGQGDEKLFF. In DNA, the CDR3 is TGTGCCAGCAGCCAGGTCGGGGGACAGGGCGACGAAAAACTGTTTTTT.

In this sample, this clone turned up a few times. The chain joins TRBV6-7 to TRBJ1-5; no definite D call. TRBV6-7 is noted as an ORF with a role that remains uncertain. Trimming took 4 bases from V and 5 from J, leaving 18 bases between them. The CDR3 has 16 amino acids. The CDR3 is CASSWPGQRWDQPQHF. CDR3 sequence (DNA): TGTGCCAGCAGTTGGCCGGGTCAGCGGTGGGATCAGCCCCAGCATTTT.

The rearrangement joins TRBV5-1 to TRBJ1-2; 7 bases fit TRBD1. Germline V gene sequence: CDR1 SGHRS, CDR2 YFSETQ. V shed 2 bases and J 10 bases; nucleotides not matched to a gene: 2. The CDR3 totals 11 residues. The CDR3 DNA reads as TGCGCCAGCAGCTTCGACAGGGACTACACCTTC. Translated, it gives CASSFDRDYTF.

V is TRBV9 and J is TRBJ2-7, with 7 bases identical to TRBD1. J lost 5 bases, V lost 4 bases, and 15 bases had no gene match. There are 16 residues in the CDR3. The germline gives CDR1 SGDLS, CDR2 YYNGEE. The CDR3 here is CASSSSVRGQGNEQYF. CDR3 coding DNA: TGTGCCAGCAGCTCATCCGTGAGGGGGCAGGGAAACGAGCAGTACTTC.

The rearrangement joins TRBV27 to TRBJ2-7; D possibly corresponds to TRBD2 (6 bases). Deletions cut 3 bases from V and 6 bases from J, with 9 bases between. The germline gives CDR1 MNHEY, CDR2 SMNVEV (reference sequence). This CDR3 contains 12 residues. The CDR3 nucleotides read TGTGCCAGCAGTTTCCCCGGGGGCGAGCAGTACTTC. As protein: CASSFPGGEQYF.

This chain uses TRBV11-2 with TRBJ1-6, with 8 bases that match TRBD1. CDR3 length equals 18 residues. J was trimmed by 0 bases and V by 5 bases; bases with no gene match: 9. CDR1 and CDR2 (germline): SGHAT, FQNNGV. The CDR3 DNA sequence: TGTGCCAGCAGCGGACGGACAGGGCAGAGCTCCTATAATTCACCCCTCCACTTT. Encoded protein: CASSGRTGQSSYNSPLHF.

This chain connects TRBV3-1 (or the pseudogene TRBV3-2) to TRBJ2-5; D gene unclear. CDR3 length equals 15 residues. The germline gives CDR1 LGHDT, CDR2 YNNKEL (reference sequence). V lost 1 base, J lost 2 bases, and 11 bases lay in between. CDR3 residues: CASSQAPLIQETQYF. In DNA, the CDR3 is TGTGCCAGCAGCCAAGCCCCACTAATTCAAGAGACCCAGTACTTC.

V is TRBV10-3 and J is TRBJ1-1; the D gene is possibly TRBD1 (5 bases). Looked up from germline, CDR1 is ENHRY and CDR2 is SYGVKD. The CDR3 runs to 14 residues. Trimming took 2 bases from V and 4 from J, leaving 11 bases between them. CDR3 in amino acids: CAISEGARATEAFF. Written as DNA, the CDR3 is TGTGCCATCAGTGAGGGGGCGCGGGCCACTGAAGCTTTCTTT.

The table lists this clone with a few counts. The V call is TRBV9, the J call TRBJ2-1; the D gene could be TRBD1 or TRBD2 (5 bases each). Germline V lookup: CDR1 SGDLS, CDR2 YYNGEE. The CDR3 runs 17 residues. V was pared by 0 bases and J by 6 bases, with 19 bases between. CDR3 loop: CASSVEVPGTWRNEQFF. The DNA for the CDR3 is TGTGCCAGCAGCGTAGAGGTCCCCGGGACCTGGCGCAATGAGCAGTTCTTC. The complete variable domain, with remaining parts taken from reference TRBV9 and TRBJ2-1, reads DSGVTQTPKHLITATGQRVTLRCSPRSGDLSVYWYQQSLDQGLQFLIQYYNGEERAKGNILERFSAQQFPDLHSELNLSSLELGDSALYFCASSVEVPGTWRNEQFFGPGTRLTVL.

The V call is TRBV11-2, the J call TRBJ2-7, with a possible D match to TRBD2 (6 bases). The germline gives CDR1 SGHAT, CDR2 FQNNGV. Deletions cut 5 bases from V and 0 bases from J, with 14 bases between. CDR3 length: 15 amino acids. As DNA, the CDR3 is TGTGCCAGCAGCGTCCTTAGCGGCTCCTCCTACGAGCAGTACTTC. Encoded protein: CASSVLSGSSYEQYF. The whole variable domain, filled in from reference TRBV11-2 and TRBJ2-7, reads EAGVAQSPRYKIIEKRQSVAFWCNPISGHATLYWYQQILGQGPKLLIQFQNNGVVDDSQLPKDRFSAERLKGVDSTLKIQPAKLEDSAVYLCASSVLSGSSYEQYFGPGTRLTVT.

The V and J genes are TRBV6-5 and TRBJ1-1, with D tentatively TRBD1 (5 bases). Deletions cut 7 bases from V and 1 base from J, with 16 bases between. Germline assignment: CDR1 MNHEY and CDR2 SVGAGI. The CDR3 sequence is 15 residues long. The CDR3 protein is CASIPPGGENTEAFF. The CDR3 DNA reads TGTGCCAGCATCCCTCCTGGGGGGGAGAACACTGAAGCTTTCTTT.

The chain employs TRBV18 and TRBJ1-2, with D uncertain. The V end lost 0 bases, the J end lost 10 bases, and 12 bases lay between the germline ends. Germline loops: CDR1 KGHSH, CDR2 LQKENI. The CDR3 consists of 13 residues. The CDR3 sequence is CASSPPESEYYTF. CDR3 sequence (DNA): TGTGCCAGCTCACCACCGGAATCCGAATACTACACCTTC.